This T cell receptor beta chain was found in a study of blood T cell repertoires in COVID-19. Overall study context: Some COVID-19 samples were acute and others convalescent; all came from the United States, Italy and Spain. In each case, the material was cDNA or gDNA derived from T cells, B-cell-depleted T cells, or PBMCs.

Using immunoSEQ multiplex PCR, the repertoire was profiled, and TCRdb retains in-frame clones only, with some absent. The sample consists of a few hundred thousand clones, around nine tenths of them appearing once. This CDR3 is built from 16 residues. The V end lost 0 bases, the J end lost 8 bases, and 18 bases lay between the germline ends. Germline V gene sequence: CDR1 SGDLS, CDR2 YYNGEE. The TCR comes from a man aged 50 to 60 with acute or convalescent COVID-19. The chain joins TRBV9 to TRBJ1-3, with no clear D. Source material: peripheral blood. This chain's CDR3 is CASSVAREIGRDTIYF. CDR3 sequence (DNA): TGTGCCAGCAGCGTAGCTAGGGAGATCGGTCGGGACACCATATATTTT.